The clone carrying this T cell receptor (beta chain) has only a few counts. As yet, its antigen is unknown. The V end lost 2 bases, the J end lost 2 bases, and 9 bases lay between the germline ends. CDR3 length equals 14 residues. This sample was taken from a study of early T cells in non-severe SARS-CoV-2 infection. For the study at large: Sequencing of bulk RNA from unsorted whole blood was done, without chain pairing. Findings of the study overall: Clonotype matching in VDJdb favored anti-spike CD8 responses and did not capture private and CD4 specificities.

Attachment of unique molecular identifiers was made to individual cDNA molecules. MiXCR, run by TCRdb on the 5' RACE reads, gives a single entry per CDR3 protein. The sample records 79,000 or so distinct CDR3 sequences, over 10% being singletons. The sequence derives from an adult who was a healthcare worker with PCR-confirmed SARS-CoV-2 infection or an uninfected control (not recorded which). The source material was whole blood. This chain uses TRBV12-3 or TRBV12-4 with TRBJ1-2; tentatively, D is TRBD1 (5 bases). This CDR3 reads CASSLSRVNYGYTF. Here the CDR3 DNA reads TGTGCCAGCAGTTTAAGCAGGGTCAACTATGGCTACACCTTC.